Sequencing of this T cell receptor (beta chain) was carried out in a study of T cell repertoires in cytomegalovirus infection. Study context: CMV infection and matching HLA type were both indicated by public TCR beta signatures.

TCRdb analysed the reads with MiXCR anew, one entry per CDR3 protein. Of about 140,000 distinct CDR3 sequences listed, approximately 5.9% are singletons. General study findings and limits: Identification of carriers of CMV plus the relevant HLA was achieved through cumulative public TCR beta family frequency. The ex vivo response showed dominance by HLA-C-restricted CMV-specific TCR beta clonotypes.

In this sample, this clonotype turned up many times. No antigen is known for it. This sequence was found in a human donor in good health (CMV status not recorded). Some clones in this sample may be carry-over from other donors' samples. The sequencing input was PBMCs.

CDR3 nucleotide sequence: TGTGCCAGCAGCTCGGGTAGTGAGCAGTACTTC. Residues: CASSSGSEQYF. The V and J genes are TRBV7-2 and TRBJ2-7; D unclear. Germline V lookup: CDR1 SGHTA, CDR2 FQGNSA. The CDR3 has 11 amino acids. The germline V and J ends were trimmed by 4 bases and 7 bases, with 8 bases remaining between them.